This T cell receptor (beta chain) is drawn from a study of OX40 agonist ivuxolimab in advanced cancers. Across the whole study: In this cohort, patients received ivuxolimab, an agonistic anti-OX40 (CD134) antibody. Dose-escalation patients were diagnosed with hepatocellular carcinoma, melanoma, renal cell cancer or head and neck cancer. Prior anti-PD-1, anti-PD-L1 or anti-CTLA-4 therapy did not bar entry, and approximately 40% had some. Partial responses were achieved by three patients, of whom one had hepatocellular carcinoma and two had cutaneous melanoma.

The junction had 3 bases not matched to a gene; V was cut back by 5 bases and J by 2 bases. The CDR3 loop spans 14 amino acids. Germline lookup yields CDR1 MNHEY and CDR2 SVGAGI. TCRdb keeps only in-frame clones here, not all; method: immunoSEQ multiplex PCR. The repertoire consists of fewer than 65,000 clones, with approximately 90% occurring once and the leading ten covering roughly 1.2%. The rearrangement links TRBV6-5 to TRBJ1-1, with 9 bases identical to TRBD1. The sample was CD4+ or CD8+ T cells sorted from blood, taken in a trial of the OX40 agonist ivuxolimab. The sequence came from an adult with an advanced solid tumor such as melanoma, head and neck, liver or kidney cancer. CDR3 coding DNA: TGTGCCAGCAGTCGGACAGGGGAAAACACTGAAGCTTTCTTT. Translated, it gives CASSRTGENTEAFF.